This T cell receptor (beta chain) was profiled in a study of cytomegalovirus exposure and HLA in healthy donors. Study results and limitations: Productive status was seen about 90% or about 30% of the time for most TCR beta V segments in an earlier analysis. It was reportedly the case that the classifier diagnosed cytomegalovirus status with high specificity and sensitivity. Specificity for CMV antigens was confirmed in vitro for a few of the CMV-associated chains. When analyzed later, a missense DCLRE1C variant was found to be linked to TCR beta V- and J-gene trimming.

With V trimmed by 4 bases and J by 8 bases, 7 bases remained unmatched. Germline lookup yields CDR1 SGDLS and CDR2 YYNGEE. The CDR3 runs 15 residues. Points on this clone: Its antigen is still unknown.

The PCR ran on 60 Vbeta and 13 Jbeta primers. The repertoire was sequenced with immunoSEQ multiplex PCR; TCRdb's copy has only in-frame clones and lacks some. This table holds approximately 97,000 clones, 70% to 80% found once. This receptor was identified in a male donor in good health and CMV-seropositive. Specimen: PBMCs. The V and J genes are TRBV9 and TRBJ1-4, with TRBD1 identical over 11 bases. CDR3 residues: CASSIGQGAGEKLFF. CDR3 in DNA: TGTGCCAGCAGCATCGGACAGGGGGCGGGAGAAAAACTGTTTTTT.